This T cell receptor (beta chain) was recovered during a study of T cell changes during pregnancy in multiple sclerosis. Produced via immunoSEQ multiplex PCR; TCRdb's table is partial and in-frame only. The table records roughly 56,000 clones, 70% to 90% of them present only once. The germline V gene has CDR1 SGHTA and CDR2 FQGNSA. The CDR3 extends over 19 amino acids. The ends lost 2 bases at V and 7 bases at J; junction bases unmatched: 16. V is TRBV7-2 and J is TRBJ2-2; 10 bases line up with TRBD2. The sequences come from peripheral blood, collected in the first trimester of pregnancy. The source of this sequence is a female donor with multiple sclerosis, enrolled in a pregnancy study. In DNA, the CDR3 is TGTGCCAGCAGCTTAAGCCCTTTCCTAGCGGGAGCGGGATTCGGGGAGCTGTTTTTT. Residues: CASSLSPFLAGAGFGELFF.